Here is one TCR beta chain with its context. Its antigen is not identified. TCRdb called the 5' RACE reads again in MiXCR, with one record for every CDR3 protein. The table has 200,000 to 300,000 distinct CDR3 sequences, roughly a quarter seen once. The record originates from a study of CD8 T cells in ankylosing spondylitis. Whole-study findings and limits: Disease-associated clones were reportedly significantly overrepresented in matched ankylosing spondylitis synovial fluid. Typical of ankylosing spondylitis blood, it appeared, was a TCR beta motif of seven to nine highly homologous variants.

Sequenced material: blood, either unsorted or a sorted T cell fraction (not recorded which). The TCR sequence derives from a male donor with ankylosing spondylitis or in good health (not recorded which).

In nucleotides, the CDR3 is TGCAGCGTTGAAGTAGGTGGCCGCAGAACCTCTGGGGCCAACGTCCTGACTTTC. Translating gives CSVEVGGRRTSGANVLTF. This chain uses TRBV29-1 with TRBJ2-6; D call uncertain. This CDR3 is 18 amino acids long. CDR1 SQVTM and CDR2 ANQGSEA come from the germline V gene. V dropped 1 base and J dropped 0 bases, with 16 bases sitting between them.